One and the same sample provided the 8 T cell receptor beta chains below, sequenced in a study of T cell responses to AZD1222 COVID-19 vaccine. Only in-frame clones appear in the TCRdb table, and some are missing; sequencing was by immunoSEQ multiplex PCR. In the table there are some 150,000 clones, more than 70% of which are singletons. The sample consisted of peripheral blood, taken 28 days after the second AZD1222 dose. The receptors here all came from an adult who received the AZD1222 COVID-19 vaccine.

The chain is built from TRBV10-3 and TRBJ1-4; tentative D call: TRBD1 (5 bases). V lost 11 bases, J lost 5 bases, and 18 bases lay in between. This CDR3 has 14 amino acids. Germline CDR1 and CDR2: ENHRY and SYGVKD. Here the CDR3 DNA reads TGTGCCTCGGGTTCCAGGGCTGAGAATGAAAAACTGTTTTTT. Its protein is CASGSRAENEKLFF.

The chain carries TRBV13 and TRBJ1-2, with D tentatively TRBD1 (5 bases). Trimming took 3 bases from V and 4 from J, leaving 9 bases between them. CDR1 and CDR2 from the germline V gene are PRHDT and FYEKMQ (reference sequence). CDR3 size: 13 residues. CDR3 in amino acids: CASSFQGLYGYTF. The CDR3 nucleotides read TGTGCCAGCAGCTTCCAGGGCCTCTATGGCTACACCTTC.

The rearrangement uses TRBV4-1 and TRBJ2-1, with TRBD2 identical over 10 bases. The germline CDR1 and CDR2 sequences are MGHRA and YSYEKL. V was clipped by 0 bases and J by 8 bases; unmatched bases: 10. CDR3 size: 17 residues. The CDR3 reads CASSQEVGLADEDEQFF. The CDR3 coding sequence is TGCGCCAGCAGCCAAGAAGTCGGACTAGCGGATGAGGATGAGCAGTTCTTC.

The chain recombines TRBV7-3 with TRBJ2-1; possibly TRBD1 or TRBD2 for D (5 bases each). Germline lookup yields CDR1 SGHTA and CDR2 FQGTGA. Deletions cut 3 bases from V and 5 bases from J, with 23 bases between. There are 18 residues in the CDR3. The CDR3, as DNA: TGTGCCAGCAGCTTCTCGTCTGCGTCGGGGCTAGCCAACAATGAGCAGTTCTTC. Translation gives CASSFSSASGLANNEQFF.

V is TRBV27 and J is TRBJ2-2, with TRBD1 identical over 8 bases. Germline values: CDR1 MNHEY, CDR2 SMNVEV (reference sequence). The V segment lost 5 bases and the J segment 6 bases; nucleotides outside the gene matches: 5. This CDR3 has 14 amino acids. The CDR3 spells CASSPRTGSGELFF. CDR3 sequence (DNA): TGTGCCAGCAGTCCCCGGACAGGGTCCGGGGAGCTGTTTTTT.

The rearrangement joins TRBV24-1 to TRBJ2-5; D gene unclear. The CDR3 runs 12 residues. The V end was cut by 2 bases, the J end by 5 bases, with 5 bases between. The germline gives CDR1 KGHDR, CDR2 SFDVKD. This CDR3 is CATSDSSETQYF. CDR3 DNA: TGTGCCACCAGTGATTCCTCGGAGACCCAGTACTTC.

The chain carries TRBV7-8 and TRBJ2-3; D is possibly TRBD1 (6 bases). V lost 2 bases, J lost 6 bases, and 18 bases lay in between. This CDR3 comprises 16 residues. CDR1 is SGHVS and CDR2 is FQNEAQ in the germline V gene. The CDR3 loop is CASSLKLDSVGDTQYF. Written as DNA, the CDR3 is TGTGCCAGCAGCTTAAAGTTGGACAGCGTGGGGGATACGCAGTATTTT.

The chain links TRBV6-2 or TRBV6-3 to TRBJ2-1; D remains ambiguous. CDR1 is MNHEY, CDR2 SVGEGT, per germline. The CDR3 sequence is 13 residues long. The V and J ends lost 5 bases and 7 bases respectively, with 12 bases between them. The CDR3 sequence: CASSKKAENEQFF. As DNA, the CDR3 is TGTGCCAGCAGTAAGAAGGCCGAAAATGAGCAGTTCTTC.